This TCR beta chain originates from a study of blood T cells in healthy people across ages. The CDR3 loop spans 15 amino acids. CDR1 and CDR2 (germline): GTSNPN, SVGIG (reference sequence). As concerns this clonotype: One end of the junction varies from germline; a read error may be responsible.

It was with a sample-barcoded 5' primer and a J-beta primer mix that a second PCR of roughly 7 to 12 cycles was run. TCRdb reprocessed the 5' RACE reads with MiXCR, giving one entry per CDR3 protein. The data contain about 570,000 distinct CDR3 sequences, 27% of them singletons. The sample taken for sequencing was blood. The source is a woman in her seventies in good health. J is TRBJ1-2 and V is TRBV30; D ambiguous. The CDR3 spells CAWSGEGGVSYGYPF. In nucleotides, the CDR3 is TGTGCCTGGAGTGGGGAGGGTGGGGTGAGCTATGGCTACCCCTTC. Full variable domain (outside the CDR3, taken from reference TRBV30 and TRBJ1-2): SQTIHQWPATLVQPVGSPLSLECTVEGTSNPNLYWYRQAAGRGLQLLFYSVGIGQISSEVPQNLSASRPQDRQFILSSKKLLLSDSGFYLCAWSGEGGVSYGYPFGSGTRLTVV.